This TCR beta chain originates from a study of T cell repertoires in cytomegalovirus infection (dated by TCRdb to the late 2010s). With regard to the full study: Alongside well-studied HLA-B-restricted epitopes, the peptide stimulations were aimed at recently identified HLA-C-restricted CMV epitopes, whose presentation resists viral immunomodulation. Donor HLA type was relevant to the analysis, because carriage of CMV infection together with the matching HLA type was indicated by public TCR beta signatures. The investigation overall reported the following: The ex vivo response was dominated by HLA-C-restricted CMV-specific TCR beta clonotypes, and the single most frequent clonotype in two of eight donors was supplied by these HLA-C-restricted clonotypes. Carriers of CMV infection plus the relevant HLA type were discriminated by the cumulative frequency of public TCR beta family members in the study cohort and in an independent roughly 320-donor cohort.

Only a few counts were recorded for this clonotype. It lacks a known antigen. No much larger clone exists at a distance of one base, and base qualities are not known. TCRdb shows the sequencer as Illumina HiSeq 1500. In-frame beta chains were kept once TCRdb had trimmed the public reads at Q25 with fastp and called clones with MiXCR. Every distinct CDR3 protein forms one entry, paired with its most common genes and DNA. A total of roughly 920,000 distinct CDR3 sequences appear in this sample, 30% to 40% of them only once. The top ten constitute roughly 13% of the sample. The treatment or condition label corresponds to: in vitro stimulation with specific CMV peptide epitopes to enrich CMV-specific T cells. The germline V gene encodes CDR1 MGHRA and CDR2 YSYEKL. Ends trimmed: V by 0 bases, J by 4 bases; bases unmatched to a gene: 1. Its CDR3 holds 14 amino acids, cysteine through phenylalanine. The retained sequence is limited to the CDR3, 42 bases, with the frame set at the first base.

Sample: cultured CD8+ T cells from PBMCs, taken from culture after CMV antigen stimulation. Recombination joined TRBV4-1 with TRBJ2-5, and TRBD1 aligns with 8 junction nucleotides. The clonotype was recovered from a human donor in good health (CMV status not recorded). Some clones in this sample may be carry-over from other donors' samples. At the DNA level, the sequence is TGCGCCAGCAGCCAAGACAGGGGGCTAGAGACCCAGTACTTC. The encoded protein is CASSQDRGLETQYF.